Listed below are T cell receptor beta chains from one sample, sequenced in a study of blood T cell repertoires in COVID-19. Assay used: immunoSEQ multiplex PCR; TCRdb lists only in-frame clones, some missing. Of 35,000 to 45,000 clones in the sample, around four fifths are singletons; the top ten hold 5% to 7%. The sample taken for sequencing was peripheral blood. The receptors were gathered from a middle-aged man with active COVID-19. CDR3s include the opening cysteine and the closing phenylalanine or tryptophan. Fields, in order: CDR3 DNA, CDR3 protein, D gene, clone size, V gene, J gene. A D gene is named only where the DNA matches it firmly. Where a row states a size, it is once, few, many or the class of an expanded clone; other rows omit it.

cdr3_nt: TGTGCCAGCTCACCCGTTGCAGGGGCCTATGGCTACACCTTC; cdr3_aa: CASSPVAGAYGYTF; d_call: .; clone_size: .; v_call: TRBV18; j_call: TRBJ1-2
cdr3_nt: TGTGCCAGCACCTTAAAGAGCTCCTACGAGCAGTACTTC; cdr3_aa: CASTLKSSYEQYF; d_call: .; clone_size: .; v_call: TRBV7-9; j_call: TRBJ2-7
cdr3_nt: TGTGCCAGCTCACCAATTTACAGGGGCGGTACTGAAGCTTTCTTT; cdr3_aa: CASSPIYRGGTEAFF; d_call: TRBD1; clone_size: .; v_call: TRBV18; j_call: TRBJ1-1
cdr3_nt: TGTGCCAGCAGCCAACAGAGACTAGTCACGGAGACCCAGTACTTC; cdr3_aa: CASSQQRLVTETQYF; d_call: .; clone_size: .; v_call: TRBV4-2; j_call: TRBJ2-5
cdr3_nt: TGTGCCAGCAGTTCCCCTAGCGGGGCATCCTACAATGAGCAGTTCTTC; cdr3_aa: CASSSPSGASYNEQFF; d_call: TRBD2; clone_size: once; v_call: TRBV6-5; j_call: TRBJ2-1
cdr3_nt: TGCGCCAGCAGCCAAGACAGGAAAAACACCGGGGAGCTGTTTTTT; cdr3_aa: CASSQDRKNTGELFF; d_call: .; clone_size: .; v_call: TRBV4-3; j_call: TRBJ2-2
cdr3_nt: TGTGCCAGCAGCACAGAACAGGGTTCGACCTACAATGAGCAGTTCTTC; cdr3_aa: CASSTEQGSTYNEQFF; d_call: .; clone_size: .; v_call: TRBV7-9; j_call: TRBJ2-1
cdr3_nt: TGTGCCAGCTCACCACCTTCTGTTCAAGCCTATGGCTACACCTTC; cdr3_aa: CASSPPSVQAYGYTF; d_call: .; clone_size: .; v_call: TRBV18; j_call: TRBJ1-2
cdr3_nt: TGTGCCAGCAGCCCAGGGGGCTACACTGAAGCTTTCTTT; cdr3_aa: CASSPGGYTEAFF; d_call: TRBD1; clone_size: .; v_call: TRBV5-4; j_call: TRBJ1-1
cdr3_nt: TGTGCCAGCAGCTCGCTCGTACTAGGCACCGGGGAGCTGTTTTTT; cdr3_aa: CASSSLVLGTGELFF; d_call: .; clone_size: .; v_call: TRBV5-5; j_call: TRBJ2-2
cdr3_nt: TGTGCCAGCAGCTTAAAGGTCGCTAGCGGGGGGGGAAGTACAGATACGCAGTATTTT; cdr3_aa: CASSLKVASGGGSTDTQYF; d_call: TRBD2; clone_size: .; v_call: TRBV7-2; j_call: TRBJ2-3
cdr3_nt: TGTGCCAGCAGCTTTTGGGGGCGTCAGCCCCAGCATTTT; cdr3_aa: CASSFWGRQPQHF; d_call: .; clone_size: few; v_call: TRBV5-6; j_call: TRBJ1-5
cdr3_nt: TGTGCCAGCAGCTCTTACTACGAGCAGTACTTC; cdr3_aa: CASSSYYEQYF; d_call: .; clone_size: .; v_call: TRBV12-3/TRBV12-4; j_call: TRBJ2-7
cdr3_nt: TGTGCCACCGCGGTGAGGTTTGGAGCGGGAGGAGATACGCAGTATTTT; cdr3_aa: CATAVRFGAGGDTQYF; d_call: TRBD2; clone_size: .; v_call: TRBV24-1; j_call: TRBJ2-3
cdr3_nt: TGTGCCAGCAGTGAAGCGCAGTGGCAGGGGTATGGCTACACCTTC; cdr3_aa: CASSEAQWQGYGYTF; d_call: .; clone_size: .; v_call: TRBV2; j_call: TRBJ1-2
cdr3_nt: TGTGCCAGTAGTACCCCCACGGGGACTCCTAGTACTGAAGCTTTCTTT; cdr3_aa: CASSTPTGTPSTEAFF; d_call: .; clone_size: few; v_call: TRBV19; j_call: TRBJ1-1
cdr3_nt: TGTGCCAGCAGCTTAGGCAGGAGGGAGACCCAGTACTTC; cdr3_aa: CASSLGRRETQYF; d_call: .; clone_size: .; v_call: TRBV7-2; j_call: TRBJ2-5
cdr3_nt: TGTGCCAGCAGCGCACGACCCGGGGGGGCCTCCTACAATGAGCAGTTCTTC; cdr3_aa: CASSARPGGASYNEQFF; d_call: TRBD2; clone_size: .; v_call: TRBV9; j_call: TRBJ2-1
cdr3_nt: TGTGCCAGCAGTCCCGACAGAACCTATGGCTACACCTTC; cdr3_aa: CASSPDRTYGYTF; d_call: .; clone_size: .; v_call: TRBV7-2; j_call: TRBJ1-2
cdr3_nt: TGTGCCAGCAGTGACGTGGACAGGAACTATGGCTACACCTTC; cdr3_aa: CASSDVDRNYGYTF; d_call: TRBD1; clone_size: .; v_call: TRBV6-1; j_call: TRBJ1-2
cdr3_nt: TGCGCCAGCAGTGAGAACCTGGTGGGGCGGTACGAGCAGTACTTC; cdr3_aa: CASSENLVGRYEQYF; d_call: .; clone_size: .; v_call: TRBV10-2; j_call: TRBJ2-7
cdr3_nt: TGTGCCAGCAGACGAACTAGCGGGACCTACAATGAGCAGTTCTTC; cdr3_aa: CASRRTSGTYNEQFF; d_call: TRBD2; clone_size: .; v_call: TRBV28; j_call: TRBJ2-1
cdr3_nt: TGTGCCAGCACCCGGGGTACGGCCTATGGCTACACCTTC; cdr3_aa: CASTRGTAYGYTF; d_call: .; clone_size: .; v_call: TRBV6-5; j_call: TRBJ1-2
cdr3_nt: TGTGCCAGCAGTGAAGTGGGGGGGTATTTAACTATAAACATTCAGTACTTC; cdr3_aa: CASSEVGGYLTINIQYF; d_call: TRBD2; clone_size: .; v_call: TRBV2; j_call: TRBJ2-4
cdr3_nt: TGTGCCAGCAGCATGACAGGGAACTATGGCTACACCTTC; cdr3_aa: CASSMTGNYGYTF; d_call: TRBD1; clone_size: .; v_call: TRBV12-3/TRBV12-4; j_call: TRBJ1-2
cdr3_nt: TGTGCCAGCAGCTTACAGGCTAATGAAAAACTGTTTTTT; cdr3_aa: CASSLQANEKLFF; d_call: .; clone_size: .; v_call: TRBV7-8; j_call: TRBJ1-4
cdr3_nt: TGTGCCAGCAGCTCGCGGGGGGGAGTACAGCAGTACTTC; cdr3_aa: CASSSRGGVQQYF; d_call: TRBD2; clone_size: .; v_call: TRBV7-3; j_call: TRBJ2-7
cdr3_nt: TGTGCCAGCTGCCGGGATTCGGGAACTGAAGCTTTCTTT; cdr3_aa: CASCRDSGTEAFF; d_call: .; clone_size: .; v_call: TRBV9; j_call: TRBJ1-1
cdr3_nt: TGTGCCAGCAGCGGTGGACAGGGGAACAATCAGCCCCAGCATTTT; cdr3_aa: CASSGGQGNNQPQHF; d_call: TRBD1; clone_size: .; v_call: TRBV7-2; j_call: TRBJ1-5
cdr3_nt: TGTGCCAGCAGTTTGGTCGACAGCCCGAGATACGAGCAGTACTTC; cdr3_aa: CASSLVDSPRYEQYF; d_call: .; clone_size: once; v_call: TRBV28; j_call: TRBJ2-7
cdr3_nt: TGTGCCAGCAGCGCTGGACAGGTGGGGACCTCAAGAACTTACGAGCAGTACTTC; cdr3_aa: CASSAGQVGTSRTYEQYF; d_call: TRBD1; clone_size: few; v_call: TRBV7-6; j_call: TRBJ2-7
cdr3_nt: TGTGCCAGCAGCTTAGATATACTCTCGACAGGGAGAGATACGCAGTATTTT; cdr3_aa: CASSLDILSTGRDTQYF; d_call: TRBD1; clone_size: few; v_call: TRBV11-3; j_call: TRBJ2-3
cdr3_nt: TGCGCCAGCAGCTTGGGCGGGGTCGTGGAGACCCAGTACTTC; cdr3_aa: CASSLGGVVETQYF; d_call: .; clone_size: .; v_call: TRBV5-1; j_call: TRBJ2-5
cdr3_nt: TGTGCCTGGAGTGTTGGAGGGGATTACACCTTC; cdr3_aa: CAWSVGGDYTF; d_call: .; clone_size: .; v_call: TRBV30; j_call: TRBJ1-2
cdr3_nt: TGTGCCAGCAGTTTTAAGGGCGGCAGGGTAGTCACCCTCCACTTT; cdr3_aa: CASSFKGGRVVTLHF; d_call: .; clone_size: few; v_call: TRBV28; j_call: TRBJ1-6
cdr3_nt: TGTGCCAGCAGTTATCTAGACCAAGAGACCCAGTACTTC; cdr3_aa: CASSYLDQETQYF; d_call: .; clone_size: .; v_call: TRBV6-2/TRBV6-3; j_call: TRBJ2-5
cdr3_nt: TGTGCCAGCAGCTCGAGACTAGCGGGAGGACTTGAGCAGTTCTTC; cdr3_aa: CASSSRLAGGLEQFF; d_call: TRBD2; clone_size: .; v_call: TRBV7-9; j_call: TRBJ2-1
cdr3_nt: TGTGCCAGCTCCCGCGGACAGGGTTATAATTCACCCCTCCACTTT; cdr3_aa: CASSRGQGYNSPLHF; d_call: TRBD1; clone_size: few; v_call: TRBV18; j_call: TRBJ1-6
cdr3_nt: TGTGCCATCAGTCCTTCGGACAGGGACCAAGAGACCCAGTACTTC; cdr3_aa: CAISPSDRDQETQYF; d_call: TRBD1; clone_size: few; v_call: TRBV10-3; j_call: TRBJ2-5
cdr3_nt: TGTGCCAGCAGTGTATTGGAGACCCAGTACTTC; cdr3_aa: CASSVLETQYF; d_call: .; clone_size: .; v_call: TRBV2; j_call: TRBJ2-5
cdr3_nt: TGTGCCAGCAGCTCCCGGACAGGGGGCGCGGCTGAAGCTTTCTTT; cdr3_aa: CASSSRTGGAAEAFF; d_call: TRBD1; clone_size: .; v_call: TRBV7-2; j_call: TRBJ1-1
cdr3_nt: TGTGCCAGCATCATCCGGGACAGTCATAGCACAGATACGCAGTATTTT; cdr3_aa: CASIIRDSHSTDTQYF; d_call: .; clone_size: .; v_call: TRBV21-1; j_call: TRBJ2-3
cdr3_nt: TGTGCCTGGAGTGTTCAGAGTGTGACGGCTCGGGGCTTC; cdr3_aa: CAWSVQSVTARGF; d_call: .; clone_size: .; v_call: TRBV30; j_call: TRBJ2-7
cdr3_nt: TGTGCCAGCAGCTTGAGCCCGACAGGATATTACACCGGGGAGCTGTTTTTT; cdr3_aa: CASSLSPTGYYTGELFF; d_call: .; clone_size: .; v_call: TRBV5-6; j_call: TRBJ2-2
cdr3_nt: TGTGCCAGCAGTTTAAAAGCAGGGGGCAAGACTGAAGCTTTCTTT; cdr3_aa: CASSLKAGGKTEAFF; d_call: TRBD1; clone_size: .; v_call: TRBV27; j_call: TRBJ1-1
cdr3_nt: TGTGCCAGCAGCCACTTAGGCGGGAGGGCCGTCGATGAGCAGTTCTTC; cdr3_aa: CASSHLGGRAVDEQFF; d_call: TRBD2; clone_size: .; v_call: TRBV3-1/TRBV3-2; j_call: TRBJ2-1
cdr3_nt: TGTGCCAGCAGCCTTTCTCTCGACAGGGGGCTCGCCGGGGAGCTGTTTTTT; cdr3_aa: CASSLSLDRGLAGELFF; d_call: TRBD1; clone_size: .; v_call: TRBV7-7; j_call: TRBJ2-2
cdr3_nt: TGTGCCACCAGCAGAGCCCCCCCGGGAAGGGCTGGCTACACCTTC; cdr3_aa: CATSRAPPGRAGYTF; d_call: .; clone_size: .; v_call: TRBV15; j_call: TRBJ1-2
cdr3_nt: TGTGCCAGCAGCTTAGGGCTAGCTGGAGAGACCCAGTACTTC; cdr3_aa: CASSLGLAGETQYF; d_call: .; clone_size: .; v_call: TRBV7-8; j_call: TRBJ2-5
cdr3_nt: TGTGCCAGCAGGACAGGGAAGGGCACTGAAGCTTTCTTT; cdr3_aa: CASRTGKGTEAFF; d_call: TRBD1; clone_size: .; v_call: TRBV5-6; j_call: TRBJ1-1
cdr3_nt: TGTGCCAGCAGTTCCCTAGCGGGAGTCTTTGGCACAGATACGCAGTATTTT; cdr3_aa: CASSSLAGVFGTDTQYF; d_call: TRBD2; clone_size: .; v_call: TRBV28; j_call: TRBJ2-3
cdr3_nt: TGTGCCAGCAGTTATACTGGGCGAACTGAAGCTTTCTTT; cdr3_aa: CASSYTGRTEAFF; d_call: .; clone_size: .; v_call: TRBV6-2/TRBV6-3; j_call: TRBJ1-1
cdr3_nt: TGTGCCAGCAGCCTGGGACAGTGGGTCTATGGCTACACCTTC; cdr3_aa: CASSLGQWVYGYTF; d_call: TRBD1; clone_size: .; v_call: TRBV28; j_call: TRBJ1-2
cdr3_nt: TGCAGCGTTGATAGCCTAGCGGGATCCTACAATGAGCAGTTCTTC; cdr3_aa: CSVDSLAGSYNEQFF; d_call: TRBD2; clone_size: .; v_call: TRBV29-1; j_call: TRBJ2-1